Shown below are 18 T cell receptor beta chains from a single sample sequenced in a study of regulatory T cells in long-lasting Graves disease. The time point is: newly diagnosed GD, antithyroid drugs for less than 3 months. RNA isolated from PBMCs was used to make the TCR library. For TCR beta, libraries came from iRepertoire HTBI primers and Arm-PCR of CDR3 regions. One entry per CDR3 protein, called by TCRdb with MiXCR from the multiplex PCR reads. The sample records some 220,000 distinct CDR3 sequences, around 20% being singletons. The same specimen was also included in a second study, on T cells in Graves' hyperthyroidism and ophthalmopathy.

Sequencing was performed on peripheral blood mononuclear cells (PBMCs), taken at new diagnosis, from a patient treated with antithyroid drugs. The source of these receptors is a woman aged 25-40 years with Graves disease.

This clonotype was seen repeatedly, ten times or more. This chain joins TRBV20-1 and TRBJ2-4; no clear D gene. CDR1 and CDR2 from the germline V gene are DFQATT and SNEGSKA (reference sequence). Trimming removed 3 bases at V and 5 bases at J, with 11 bases between. The CDR3 is 13 amino acids. CDR3 sequence: CSASVGLENIQYF. In DNA form, the CDR3 reads TGCAGTGCTAGTGTCGGGTTAGAAAACATTCAGTACTTC.

As concerns this clonotype: Only one base separates this from a far larger clonotype, so it likely reflects a read error. The V call is TRBV11-3, the J call TRBJ2-5; D uncertain. With the DNA end fitting TRBJ2-1 better, the J assignment may be wrong. The germline gives CDR1 SGHNT, CDR2 YENEEA. This CDR3 contains 12 residues. CDR3: CASSFQVKEQFF. CDR3 coding DNA: TGTGCCAGCAGCTTTCAGGTTAAGGAGCAGTTCTTC.

The rearrangement joins TRBV19 to TRBJ2-7; D gene unclear. The length of the CDR3 is 13 residues. Trimming took off 2 bases at V and 2 bases at J, with 7 bases between the two ends. Germline-derived CDR1 and CDR2 are LNHDA and SQIVND (reference sequence). CDR3 protein: CASSISRAYEQYF. The CDR3 DNA follows: TGTGCCAGTAGTATATCCCGGGCCTACGAGCAGTACTTC.

This clonotype has a count of ten or more. The chain recombines TRBV20-1 with TRBJ1-2; 9 positions match TRBD1. CDR1 and CDR2 (germline): DFQATT, SNEGSKA (reference sequence). CDR3 length: 14 amino acids. V shed 2 bases and J 6 bases; nucleotides not matched to a gene: 7. The CDR3: CSARSRDREDGYTF. In DNA form, the CDR3 reads TGCAGTGCTAGATCCCGGGACAGGGAAGATGGCTACACCTTC.

V usage is TRBV4-2 and J usage is TRBJ2-1, with D perhaps assigned TRBD1 or TRBD2 (5 bases each). Germline loops: CDR1 LGHNA, CDR2 YNFKEQ. The CDR3 loop spans 18 amino acids. V lost 4 bases and J lost 5, with 24 bases in between. The CDR3 DNA follows: TGTGCCAGCAGCCCCCTGCGCGGTATGGGGGTACCACACAATGAGCAGTTCTTC. Protein: CASSPLRGMGVPHNEQFF.

This clonotype was counted at least ten times. This chain links TRBV10-3 with TRBJ1-1, with D unresolved. CDR3 length equals 16 residues. V was pared by 3 bases and J by 1 base, with 15 bases between. Per germline, CDR1 ENHRY and CDR2 SYGVKD. The CDR3 loop reads CAISDGPYTKNTEAFF. CDR3 DNA sequence: TGTGCCATCAGTGATGGTCCATACACAAAGAACACTGAAGCTTTCTTT.

This clonotype was counted many times. CDR3 loop: CASSLTPSNYGYTF. As DNA, the CDR3 is TGTGCCAGCAGTTTAACGCCTTCTAACTATGGCTACACCTTC. The chain carries TRBV28 and TRBJ1-2; D remains unclear. Trimming shortened V by 2 bases and J by 0 bases, and 7 bases separated the two germline ends. Germline lookup yields CDR1 MDHEN and CDR2 SYDVKM. CDR3 length: 14 amino acids.

There are many counts of this clonotype. This chain links TRBV7-9 with TRBJ1-3, with a tentative D call TRBD1 (5 bases). The germline gives CDR1 SEHNR, CDR2 FQNEAQ (reference sequence). The CDR3 runs 13 residues. The ends were cut back, 5 bases at V and 8 bases at J, with 13 bases in the middle. This CDR3 reads CASSPLTGDTIYF. CDR3 bases: TGTGCCAGCAGCCCCCTTACAGGAGACACCATATATTTT.

At least ten counts were recorded for this clonotype. The chain couples TRBV6-5 to TRBJ2-1; 12 nucleotides line up with TRBD2. CDR1 and CDR2 (germline): MNHEY, SVGAGI. The CDR3 consists of 15 residues. The J segment lost 7 bases and the V segment lost 2 bases, leaving 3 bases of the junction unmatched. The CDR3 spells CASSYGLAGTNEQFF. DNA for the CDR3: TGTGCCAGCAGTTACGGACTAGCGGGAACAAATGAGCAGTTCTTC.

About this clonotype itself: With only one base between it and a far larger clone, this is likely a read error. DNA of the CDR3: TGTGCCAGCAGTTTACCCGCGGAGAATGAGCGGTTCTTC. Its translation: CASSLPAENERFF. The chain recombines TRBV28 with TRBJ2-7; D possibly corresponds to TRBD2 (5 bases). CDR3 length: 13 residues. Germline V CDR1 and CDR2: MDHEN, SYDVKM.

This clonotype occurred many times. The chain uses TRBV6-1 and TRBJ1-2; 7 bases match TRBD1. The CDR3 covers 16 residues. After removal of 2 bases from V and 0 bases from J, the junction contained 6 bases not matched to a gene. Germline assignment: CDR1 MNHNS and CDR2 SASEGT. DNA for the CDR3: TGTGCCAGCAGTGAACCAAGACAGGGCGCTAACTATGGCTACACCTTC. Its protein is CASSEPRQGANYGYTF.

This clonotype was counted many times. This chain links TRBV9 with TRBJ2-2, with 12 positions matching TRBD2. The germline V gene encodes CDR1 SGDLS and CDR2 YYNGEE. Trimming cost V 4 bases and J 4 bases; bases outside gene matches: 20. This CDR3 spans 21 amino acids. CDR3: CASSHPGTQASGGARTGELFF. The DNA of the CDR3 is TGTGCCAGCAGCCACCCCGGGACACAGGCTAGCGGGGGGGCCCGCACCGGGGAGCTGTTTTTT.

The chain recombines TRBV3-1 with TRBJ2-7; the D is unclear. Germline values: CDR1 LGHDT, CDR2 YNNKEL (reference sequence). V was pared by 4 bases and J by 2 bases, with 9 bases between. The CDR3 consists of 13 residues. In nucleotides, the CDR3 is TGTGCCAGCAGCCCCGCAACCACCTACGAGCAGTACTTC. As protein: CASSPATTYEQYF.

This clonotype was seen repeatedly, ten times or more. The CDR3 DNA reads TGTGCCAGCAGTTACGGACCGATCTCTGGGGCCAACGTCCTGACTTTC. Its protein is CASSYGPISGANVLTF. The J gene is TRBJ2-6, the V gene TRBV6-9; D ambiguous. Germline V gene sequence: CDR1 MNHGY, CDR2 SVAAGI. Trimming left V 3 bases short and J 0 bases short, with 9 bases between. CDR3 length: 16 amino acids.

This clonotype was observed many times. The V gene is TRBV7-6, the J gene TRBJ1-1; D remains ambiguous. The germline CDR1 and CDR2 sequences are SGHVS and FNYEAQ. The CDR3 loop spans 12 amino acids. V was clipped by 8 bases and J by 8 bases, with 15 bases between them. CDR3 residues: CASGLSAGEAFF. DNA of the CDR3: TGTGCCAGCGGCCTAAGTGCTGGGGAAGCTTTCTTT.

There are many counts of this clonotype. The chain uses TRBV2 and TRBJ1-6; a possible D gene is TRBD1 (5 bases). Trimming removed 6 bases at V and 2 bases at J, with 17 bases between. This CDR3 is built from 17 residues. CDR1 is SNHLY and CDR2 is FYNNEI in the germline V gene. In nucleotides, the CDR3 is TGTGCCAGCAGAGGGGCGGCGGGACGGACCTATAATTCACCCCTCCACTTT. Translating gives CASRGAAGRTYNSPLHF.

This clonotype showed up many times. The CDR3 DNA sequence: TGTGCCTGGGACGGAAGCAGGAGGGGAGAGACCCAGTACTTC. Protein: CAWDGSRRGETQYF. The V and J genes are TRBV30 and TRBJ2-5, with D possibly TRBD2 on 6 matching bases. Trimming pared 5 bases from V and 4 bases from J, leaving 17 bases between. CDR3 length: 14 amino acids. From germline, CDR1 is GTSNPN and CDR2 SVGIG (reference sequence).

This clonotype was recorded at least ten times. The chain employs TRBV28 and TRBJ2-3; D may match TRBD1 or TRBD2 (5 bases each). Germline CDR1 reads MDHEN; CDR2 reads SYDVKM. The CDR3 consists of 13 residues. Between the trimmed V and J ends, which lost 1 base and 5 bases, there was a span of 7 bases. The CDR3 here is CASSLSGGDTQYF. The CDR3 DNA follows: TGTGCCAGCAGTTTATCTGGGGGAGATACGCAGTATTTT.